This T cell receptor beta chain was found in a study of breast tumors, draining lymph nodes, adjacent tissues. Study-level results: Data fit most tumor T cells coming from lymph node, expanding in tumor. Tumor and nontumor repertoires were significantly more similar in luminal-like than in basal-like breast cancer. That most tumor T cells come from lymph nodes remained unproven. Compared with lymph nodes, tumors were less diverse; compared with nontumor tissue, more.

J lost 2 bases, V lost 0 bases, and 18 bases had no gene match. The CDR3 sequence is 20 residues long. Germline CDR1 is GTSNPN and CDR2 is SVGIG (reference sequence). Breast cancer patients provided tissue from their axillary draining lymph nodes. The sample holds many counts of this clonotype. Its specificity is not known. TCRdb used MiXCR to reprocess the multiplex PCR reads, holding one entry per CDR3 protein. Here the sample spans about 150,000 distinct CDR3 sequences, 30% to 35% being singletons. This rearrangement joins TRBV30 to TRBJ2-5; 10 nucleotides align to TRBD1. This clonotype was sampled from a female donor with breast cancer. Some clones in this sample may be carry-over from other donors' samples. The specimen sequenced was axillary lymph node tissue. The CDR3 DNA sequence: TGTGCCTGGAGTGTACTCACCCTATGGGACAGGGGTAATACACAAGAGACCCAGTACTTC. It translates to CAWSVLTLWDRGNTQETQYF. Variable domain in full (rest from reference TRBV30 and TRBJ2-5): SQTIHQWPATLVQPVGSPLSLECTVEGTSNPNLYWYRQAAGRGLQLLFYSVGIGQISSEVPQNLSASRPQDRQFILSSKKLLLSDSGFYLCAWSVLTLWDRGNTQETQYFGPGTRLLVL.